This T cell receptor (beta chain) stems from a study of cytomegalovirus exposure and HLA in healthy donors. Overall study context: An earlier analysis found under 130 million unique TCR beta sequences from 150 million to 200 million T cells. Study-wide results and limits: Rarity held for most TCR sequences, but there were some public TCRs that occurred in many donors.

The PCR made use of 60 Vbeta and 13 Jbeta primers. Sequencing used immunoSEQ multiplex PCR; TCRdb keeps in-frame clones, though not all of them. The profile shows 55,000 to 70,000 clones, 75% to 85% of them singletons. CDR1 and CDR2 (germline): SGHDT, YYEEEE. This CDR3 region has 13 residues. Losses at the gene ends were 4 bases for V and 5 bases for J; bases not matched to a gene: 2. In regard to this clone: What it recognizes is unknown.

The TCR sequence derives from a male donor in good health and CMV-seronegative. The chain joins TRBV5-6 to TRBJ1-2, with 10 positions matching TRBD1. Sequenced input: PBMCs. In DNA form, the CDR3 reads TGTGCCAGCAGCCGGGACAGGGGATATGGCTACACCTTC. It is translated as CASSRDRGYGYTF.